The clone carrying this T cell receptor (beta chain) was detected ten times or more. This entry comes from a study of T cells in Graves' hyperthyroidism and ophthalmopathy. The germline CDR1 and CDR2 sequences are SGHKS and YYEKEE (reference sequence). The CDR3 is made up of 14 amino acids. The V gene lost 7 bases and the J gene lost 2 bases, with 16 bases spanning the gap. Researchers took RNA transcripts and amplified the TCR beta CDR3 regions from them. First-round RT-PCR of the TCR CDR3 relied on the HTBI primer set. TCRdb used MiXCR to reprocess the multiplex PCR reads, holding one entry per CDR3 protein. The sample carries 250,000 to 300,000 distinct CDR3 sequences, roughly 15% recorded once.

The V call is TRBV5-5, the J call TRBJ2-7; perhaps TRBD1 as D (5 bases). The sequencing input was blood. The TCR sequence derives from a woman in her thirties or forties with Graves' hyperthyroidism. DNA of the CDR3: TGTGCCAGCGAAAGACAGTTTAGGCCCTACGAGCAGTACTTC. Amino acids: CASERQFRPYEQYF.